This T cell receptor beta chain was documented in a study of response to subunit inactivated influenza vaccine. TCRdb analysed the RT-PCR reads with MiXCR anew, one entry per CDR3 protein. The sample lists 500,000 or so distinct CDR3 sequences, 16% occurring once. Turning to this clonotype: Its antigen is still unknown.

Trimming removed 3 bases at V and 0 bases at J, with 14 bases between. The germline V gene has CDR1 LGHNA and CDR2 YSLEER. The CDR3 is made up of 16 amino acids. Study observations and caveats: New T cells are recruited in small numbers by each seasonal influenza vaccination, according to the authors' suggestion.

The sequence came from a man aged 45 to 70 who received an inactivated influenza vaccine. The sample in question was CD4+ T cells sorted from PBMCs, obtained less than 30 months after vaccination. The chain uses TRBV4-3 and TRBJ1-2; a weak D match, TRBD1 (5 bases). The CDR3 is CASSQGRLAANYGYTF. As DNA, the CDR3 is TGCGCCAGCAGCCAGGGACGCCTCGCCGCTAACTATGGCTACACCTTC.